The clone carrying this T cell receptor (beta chain) has more than one count but fewer than ten. This entry comes from a study of T cell changes during pregnancy in multiple sclerosis. Germline loops: CDR1 MNHEY, CDR2 SMNVEV (reference sequence). V was trimmed by 3 bases and J by 3 bases, leaving 11 bases between them. This CDR3 region has 14 residues. Clones were read by immunoSEQ multiplex PCR, and TCRdb kept only the in-frame ones, dropping some. This table holds roughly 64,000 clones, roughly 91% found once. The sequenced sample was peripheral blood, obtained in the third trimester of pregnancy. The gene calls are TRBV27 and TRBJ1-2, with a possible D match to TRBD1 (6 bases). The TCR was taken from a female donor in good health, enrolled as a control in a pregnancy study. The CDR3 DNA reads as TGTGCCAGCAGTTTCACAGGGACGCACTATGGCTACACCTTC. Its protein is CASSFTGTHYGYTF.